The 25 T cell receptor beta chains given below trace back to one sample, sequenced in a study of radiotherapy plus CTLA-4 blockade in lung cancer. Sequencing used immunoSEQ multiplex PCR; TCRdb keeps in-frame clones, though not all of them. The sample holds roughly 73,000 clones, roughly 91% seen once. Sequencing used peripheral blood, obtained from a patient treated with radiotherapy plus ipilimumab. These receptors came from a human donor with non-small cell lung cancer that progressed on radiotherapy plus ipilimumab.

In this sample, this clone turned up once. V is TRBV6-5 and J is TRBJ2-5, with 8 bases matching TRBD1. The tail of the sequence fits TRBJ2-7 better, so the J call may be wrong. The CDR3 has 14 amino acids. Germline V CDR1 and CDR2: MNHEY, SVGAGI. In nucleotides, the CDR3 is TGTGCCAGCAGGAGGACAGGGAGTCCTCACGAGCAGTACTTC. Its translation is CASRRTGSPHEQYF.

This clone was seen a handful of times. This chain uses TRBV9 with TRBJ1-2; D is unresolved. The CDR3 consists of 12 residues. V lost 6 bases and J lost 8, with 14 bases in between. The V gene's germline CDR1 is SGDLS and CDR2 YYNGEE. CDR3 residues: CASNNVPGGYTF. The CDR3 DNA reads as TGTGCCAGCAATAACGTCCCTGGCGGCTACACCTTC.

This clone was found once. The junction and the germline gene differ at one end; a read error may be behind it. The V and J genes are TRBV2 and TRBJ2-5, with D possibly being TRBD1 or TRBD2 (5 bases each). CDR3 size: 15 residues. The germline gives CDR1 SNHLY, CDR2 FYNNEI. CDR3 sequence (DNA): TGTGCCAGCAGGGAAGACAGCGGCCCAAAAGAGACCCAGTACTTC. Translating it yields CASREDSGPKETQYF. The full variable domain, completed using reference TRBV2 and TRBJ2-5, is EPEVTQTPSHQVTQMGQEVILRCVPISNHLYFYWYRQILGQKVEFLVSFYNNEISEKSEIFDDQFSVERPDGSNFTLKIRSTKLEDSAMYFCASREDSGPKETQYFGPGTRLLVL.

This chain joins TRBV30 and TRBJ2-7, with D hard to call. CDR1 GTSNPN and CDR2 SVGIG come from the germline V gene (reference sequence). V was pared by 8 bases and J by 2 bases, with 7 bases between. CDR3 length: 10 residues. The CDR3 sequence: CASKTYEQYV. The CDR3 nucleotides are TGTGCCAGTAAAACCTACGAGCAGTACGTC.

This clone was found a few times. This chain connects TRBV7-3 to TRBJ2-4; 7 bases align to TRBD2. There are 14 residues in the CDR3. J gave up 9 bases and V 4 bases, and 9 bases lay outside the gene matches. Looked up from germline, CDR1 is SGHTA and CDR2 is FQGTGA. CDR3: CASSWDSTGGIQYF. The DNA for the CDR3 is TGTGCCAGCAGCTGGGACTCCACGGGGGGCATTCAGTACTTC.

The rearrangement links TRBV5-1 to TRBJ2-7; 13 positions agree with TRBD2. The junction had 2 bases not matched to a gene; V was cut back by 4 bases and J by 1 base. This CDR3 has 15 residues. CDR1 and CDR2 (germline): SGHRS, YFSETQ. This chain's CDR3 is CASSPTSGRSYEQYF. For the CDR3, the DNA is TGCGCCAGCAGCCCGACTAGCGGGAGGTCCTACGAGCAGTACTTC.

The chain combines TRBV7-3 with TRBJ2-1, with unresolved D. Germline lookup yields CDR1 SGHTA and CDR2 FQGTGA. V shed 4 bases and J shed 5 bases, with 12 bases lying between them. CDR3 length: 14 amino acids. The CDR3 here is CASSSTGTHNEQFF. For the CDR3, the DNA is TGTGCCAGCAGCTCAACCGGCACCCACAATGAGCAGTTCTTC.

CDR3 in amino acids: CASSSPVGSGNNEQFF. The CDR3, as DNA: TGTGCCAGCAGTTCCCCGGTGGGGAGCGGAAACAATGAGCAGTTCTTC. V gene TRBV27 combines with J gene TRBJ2-1; TRBD2 might be the D (5 bases). This CDR3 has 16 residues. V was cut by 4 bases and J by 5 bases, with 18 bases left in between. Looked up from germline, CDR1 is MNHEY and CDR2 is SMNVEV (reference sequence).

V gene TRBV5-1 combines with J gene TRBJ1-2; D unresolved. V lost 0 bases and J lost 5, with 11 bases in between. The CDR3 contains 14 residues. Germline CDR1 SGHRS, CDR2 YFSETQ. The CDR3 coding sequence is TGCGCCAGCAGCTTGGCCGGCGACCTTTATGGCTACACCTTC. Protein: CASSLAGDLYGYTF.

This clone showed up just once. The rearrangement joins TRBV5-1 to TRBJ1-4; possibly TRBD1 for D (5 bases). Per germline, CDR1 SGHRS and CDR2 YFSETQ. This CDR3 is built from 14 residues. The V end lost 4 bases, the J end lost 7 bases, and 14 bases lay between the germline ends. The CDR3 here is CASSLERGGEKLFF. The CDR3 DNA reads as TGCGCCAGCAGCCTCGAGAGGGGAGGTGAAAAACTGTTTTTT.

This clone was seen a handful of times. V usage is TRBV7-2 and J usage is TRBJ2-7, with unresolved D. V lost 5 bases and J 6 bases, leaving 14 bases between the germline ends. This CDR3 comprises 13 residues. The germline gives CDR1 SGHTA, CDR2 FQGNSA. The DNA of the CDR3 is TGTGCCAGCAGCAGGGCCCGTCTCCTCGAGCAGTACTTC. This codes for CASSRARLLEQYF.

This clone turned up a few times. This chain joins TRBV5-6 and TRBJ2-1; TRBD2 agrees at 11 bases. The CDR3 length is 17 residues. Germline-derived CDR1 and CDR2 are SGHDT and YYEEEE. Germline trimming cut 4 bases from V and 4 bases from J; bases unmatched to any gene: 10. This CDR3 reads CASSPGLAANLYNEQFF. CDR3 sequence (DNA): TGTGCCAGCAGCCCGGGACTAGCGGCGAATTTATACAATGAGCAGTTCTTC.

V usage is TRBV4-1 and J usage is TRBJ2-1; 8 bases agree with TRBD2. This CDR3 spans 18 amino acids. With 0 bases clipped from V and 3 bases from J, the junction kept 10 bases outside the gene matches. From germline, CDR1 is MGHRA and CDR2 YSYEKL. This CDR3 is CASSQDGFGGGLYNEQFF. CDR3 DNA: TGCGCCAGCAGCCAAGATGGTTTCGGGGGGGGTCTCTACAATGAGCAGTTCTTC.

The chain carries TRBV2 and TRBJ2-1, with 12 positions matching TRBD2. V shed 6 bases, J shed 7 bases, and the junction held 7 bases outside the gene matches. Germline CDR1 SNHLY, CDR2 FYNNEI. There are 15 residues in the CDR3. Here the CDR3 reads CASRRTSGIRNEQFF. The DNA for the CDR3 is TGTGCCAGCAGACGGACTAGCGGGATAAGGAATGAGCAGTTCTTC.

The chain links TRBV5-1 to TRBJ1-1; D might be TRBD1 (5 bases). CDR1 is SGHRS, CDR2 YFSETQ, per germline. This CDR3 comprises 16 residues. Trimming left V 0 bases short and J 7 bases short, with 19 bases between. The CDR3 reads CASSLDPGRSEGEAFF. DNA for the CDR3: TGCGCCAGCAGCTTGGATCCGGGGCGCTCGGAAGGTGAAGCTTTCTTT.

The rearrangement joins TRBV28 to TRBJ1-1; 7 nucleotides match TRBD1. The V gene's germline CDR1 is MDHEN and CDR2 SYDVKM. V shed 5 bases, J shed 11 bases, and the junction held 8 bases outside the gene matches. The CDR3 spans 12 residues. The CDR3 loop reads CASSKTGRTAFF. The DNA of the CDR3 is TGTGCCAGCAGTAAGACAGGGCGTACGGCTTTCTTT.

The chain uses TRBV5-1 and TRBJ2-7; 9 bases map to TRBD2. The CDR3 runs 15 residues. The V and J ends lost 0 bases and 2 bases, in that order; junction bases with no gene match: 3. Germline CDR1 SGHRS, CDR2 YFSETQ. For the CDR3, the DNA is TGCGCCAGCAGCTTGGGGGGACTAGCCGCCTACGAGCAGTACTTC. Amino acids: CASSLGGLAAYEQYF.

The chain links TRBV5-4 to TRBJ2-3; D gene ambiguous. The CDR3 has 13 residues. CDR1 SGHNT and CDR2 YYREEE come from the germline V gene (reference sequence). V was shortened by 4 bases and J by 2 bases, with 8 bases between the two germline ends. The CDR3 loop reads CASSMDLTDTQYF. As DNA, the CDR3 is TGTGCCAGCAGCATGGACCTCACAGATACGCAGTATTTT.

This chain joins TRBV5-1 and TRBJ1-2, with TRBD1 as a possible D gene (5 bases). Between the trimmed V and J ends, which lost 4 bases and 7 bases, there was a span of 23 bases. CDR3 size: 16 residues. The V gene's germline CDR1 is SGHRS and CDR2 YFSETQ. CDR3 protein: CASSPGDGGVKTGYTF. For the CDR3, the DNA is TGCGCCAGCAGCCCGGGAGACGGGGGGGTGAAGACTGGCTACACCTTC.

This chain links TRBV28 with TRBJ2-6, with 7 bases identical to TRBD1. The germline CDR1 and CDR2 sequences are MDHEN and SYDVKM. This CDR3 contains 18 residues. Trimming at V came to 4 bases and at J to 0 bases, leaving 9 bases not matched to a gene. CDR3 protein: CASSSSRTGFSGANVLTF. CDR3 nucleotide sequence: TGTGCCAGCAGTTCGTCCAGGACAGGATTCTCTGGGGCCAACGTCCTGACTTTC.

This clone has a single count. CDR3 protein: CASSPRTGGANYYTF. The CDR3 DNA reads TGTGCCAGCAGCCCGAGGACAGGGGGCGCGAATTACTACACCTTC. The chain combines TRBV9 with TRBJ1-2; 11 bases are shared with TRBD1. The CDR3 is 15 residues long. Trimming cost V 4 bases and J 10 bases; bases outside gene matches: 12. The V gene's germline CDR1 is SGDLS and CDR2 YYNGEE.

The rearrangement links TRBV18 to TRBJ2-2; 9 positions match TRBD1. Trimming removed 4 bases from V and 5 bases from J; junction bases left unmatched: 2. Germline CDR1 reads KGHSH; CDR2 reads LQKENI. CDR3 size: 14 residues. CDR3: CASSRDRDTGELFF. CDR3 nucleotides: TGTGCCAGCTCACGGGACAGGGATACCGGGGAGCTGTTTTTT.

This clone has just one count. The CDR3 is CASSSGGRDTGELFF. The CDR3 nucleotides read TGTGCCAGCAGTTCGGGAGGTCGGGACACCGGGGAGCTGTTTTTT. The chain couples TRBV9 to TRBJ2-2, with 7 bases fitting TRBD2. CDR3 length: 15 amino acids. V was clipped by 5 bases and J by 3 bases; unmatched bases: 7. Germline CDR1 reads SGDLS; CDR2 reads YYNGEE.

This chain uses TRBV6-5 with TRBJ2-5, with no clear D. Germline V gene sequence: CDR1 MNHEY, CDR2 SVGAGI. V dropped 4 bases and J dropped 2 bases, with 8 bases sitting between them. The CDR3 length is 13 residues. The DNA for the CDR3 is TGTGCCAGCAGTTCGCCCAGTCAAGAGACCCAGTACTTC. This codes for CASSSPSQETQYF.

V is TRBV6-1 and J is TRBJ1-4; the D gene is possibly TRBD1 (6 bases). Per germline, CDR1 MNHNS and CDR2 SASEGT. The germline V and J ends were trimmed by 8 bases and 4 bases, with 17 bases remaining between them. This CDR3 spans 15 amino acids. CDR3 in DNA: TGTGCCAGCGCGGGGGGCGGGACCATTAATGAAAAACTGTTTTTT. This gives the protein CASAGGGTINEKLFF.